This T cell receptor beta chain was sequenced for a study of CD8+ T cells in alopecia areata. On the study more broadly: The study gave tofacitinib for 6 to 18 months, then 6 months off drug. Study-wide results and caveats: The presence of one nonresponder keeps the tie between baseline CD8+ expansion and response uncertain. Sequence data from scalp samples additionally include resident alphabeta T cells of normal skin.

Treatment: oral pan-JAK inhibitor, 5-10 mg twice daily. T lymphocytes (CD4+ and CD8+) were sorted from PBMCs. RNA was isolated and reverse transcribed to cDNA, the sequencing template. Profiling relied on immunoSEQ multiplex PCR, and the TCRdb table lists in-frame clones only, not all of them. The sample gives approximately 130,000 clones, around 60% of which show up once; around 5.4% is in the top ten. CDR1 is MNHNS, CDR2 SASEGT, per germline. V lost 4 bases and J lost 3, with 13 bases in between. This CDR3 has 14 amino acids. A word on this clone: Its antigen is still unknown.

The input for sequencing was CD4+ T cells sorted from blood, taken at week 4, from a patient treated with tofacitinib. The chain employs TRBV6-1 and TRBJ2-7, with D unresolved. The source of this sequence is a human donor with alopecia areata. CDR3 in amino acids: CASSVGGLFYEQYF. CDR3 DNA: TGTGCCAGCAGTGTAGGTGGCCTCTTCTACGAGCAGTACTTC.